This T cell receptor (delta chain) was profiled in a study of gammadelta T cells in human blood. About this clone itself: What it recognizes is unknown. A read error likely explains this, since a far larger clone differs by one base.

TCRdb reapplied CATT to the RT-PCR reads. This table has about 1,100 delta-chain clones, around a quarter appearing once. The CDR3 totals 24 residues. V lost 2 bases, J lost 1 base, and 27 bases stayed unmatched. Germline V CDR1 and CDR2: GEAIGNYY, EKD. Points from the study as a whole: Polyclonal expansion of innate γδ T cells after birth appeared microbially driven.

The material sequenced was non-Vgamma9Vdelta2 gamma-delta T cells from infant blood. The chain couples TRDV2 to TRDJ1, with 13 nucleotides matching TRDD3. The origin of this receptor is a human donor. CDR3 nucleotide sequence: TGTGCCTGTGACAGCGGCCTTCACCCGCTCCATTACTGGGGGATACGCCGGGCCACCGATAAACTCATCTTT. Residues: CACDSGLHPLHYWGIRRATDKLIF.